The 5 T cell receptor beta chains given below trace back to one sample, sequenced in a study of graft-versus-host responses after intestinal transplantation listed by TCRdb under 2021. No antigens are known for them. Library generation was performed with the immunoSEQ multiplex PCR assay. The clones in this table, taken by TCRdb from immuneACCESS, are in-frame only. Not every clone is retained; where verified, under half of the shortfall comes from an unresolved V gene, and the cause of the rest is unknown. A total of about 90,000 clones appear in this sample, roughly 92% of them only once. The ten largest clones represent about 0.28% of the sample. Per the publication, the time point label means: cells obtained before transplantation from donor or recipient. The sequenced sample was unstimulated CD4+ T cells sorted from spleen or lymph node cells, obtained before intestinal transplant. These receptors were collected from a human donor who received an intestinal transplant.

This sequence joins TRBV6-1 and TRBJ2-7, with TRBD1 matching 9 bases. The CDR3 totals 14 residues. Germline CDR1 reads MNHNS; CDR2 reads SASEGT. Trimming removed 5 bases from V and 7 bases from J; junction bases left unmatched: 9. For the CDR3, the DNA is TGTGCCAGCAGTTGGGGAGGGACAGGGAATGAGCAGTACTTC. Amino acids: CASSWGGTGNEQYF.

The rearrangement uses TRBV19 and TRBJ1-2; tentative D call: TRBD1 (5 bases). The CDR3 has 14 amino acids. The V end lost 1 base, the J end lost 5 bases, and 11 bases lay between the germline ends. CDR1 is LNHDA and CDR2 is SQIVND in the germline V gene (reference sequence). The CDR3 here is CASSIGRADYGYTF. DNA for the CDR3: TGTGCCAGTAGTATAGGCAGGGCCGATTATGGCTACACCTTC.

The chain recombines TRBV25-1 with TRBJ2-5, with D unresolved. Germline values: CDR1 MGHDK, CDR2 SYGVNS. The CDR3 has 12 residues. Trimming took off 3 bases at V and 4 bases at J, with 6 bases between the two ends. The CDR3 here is CASSDWGETQYF. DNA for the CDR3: TGTGCCAGCAGTGACTGGGGAGAGACCCAGTACTTC.

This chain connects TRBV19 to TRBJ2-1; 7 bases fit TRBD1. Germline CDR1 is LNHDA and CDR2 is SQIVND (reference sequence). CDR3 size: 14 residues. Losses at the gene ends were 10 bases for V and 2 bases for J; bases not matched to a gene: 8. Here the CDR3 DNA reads TGTGCCACCAATAATCAGGGGGCCTACAATGAGCAGTTCTTC. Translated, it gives CATNNQGAYNEQFF.

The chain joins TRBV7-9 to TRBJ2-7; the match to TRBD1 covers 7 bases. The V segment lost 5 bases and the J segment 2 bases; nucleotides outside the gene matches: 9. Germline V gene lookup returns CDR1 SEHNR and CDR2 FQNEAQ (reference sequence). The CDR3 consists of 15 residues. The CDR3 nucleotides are TGTGCCAGCAGCCAAGCGACAGGGAGTCCCTACGAGCAGTACTTC. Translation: CASSQATGSPYEQYF.